Listed here are 9 T cell receptor beta chains from one sample, sequenced in a study of cytomegalovirus exposure and HLA in healthy donors. PCR involved 60 Vbeta and 13 Jbeta primers. Clones were sequenced by immunoSEQ multiplex PCR, and TCRdb holds only the in-frame ones, with some missing. The data hold about 160,000 clones, with roughly 80% observed a single time. Sequenced material: PBMCs. These receptors were obtained from a man aged 50-60 years in good health and CMV-seropositive.

This clone was recorded at least ten times. The chain joins TRBV9 to TRBJ2-1; perhaps TRBD2 as D (5 bases). The CDR3 spans 12 residues. The germline CDR1 and CDR2 sequences are SGDLS and YYNGEE. Trimming cost V 4 bases and J 8 bases, with 10 bases left between them. The CDR3: CASSPMEDEQFF. The DNA of the CDR3 is TGTGCCAGCAGCCCCATGGAGGATGAGCAGTTCTTC.

The CDR3 sequence is CASSLGTGGGMAETQYF. CDR3 DNA: TGCGCCAGCAGCCTCGGGACAGGGGGCGGAATGGCTGAGACCCAGTACTTC. The V gene is TRBV5-1, the J gene TRBJ2-5; 12 nucleotides line up with TRBD1. Germline values: CDR1 SGHRS, CDR2 YFSETQ. The CDR3 extends over 17 amino acids. Trimming cost V 4 bases and J 5 bases; bases outside gene matches: 12.

This clone was seen only once. The gene calls are TRBV6-5 and TRBJ2-7; tentative D call: TRBD1 (6 bases). The V gene lost 1 base and the J gene lost 2 bases, with 12 bases spanning the gap. This CDR3 has 15 residues. Germline CDR1 reads MNHEY; CDR2 reads SVGAGI. The CDR3 DNA is TGTGCCAGCAGTTACTGGCAGGGGCGCGCCTACGAGCAGTACTTC. Encoded protein: CASSYWQGRAYEQYF.

This sequence joins TRBV18 and TRBJ2-3; D call uncertain. Trimming removed 1 base at V and 2 bases at J, with 4 bases between. Germline V gives CDR1 KGHSH, CDR2 LQKENI. This CDR3 region has 13 residues. The DNA for the CDR3 is TGTGCCAGCTCACCACTAATCACAGATACGCAGTATTTT. It is translated as CASSPLITDTQYF.

This chain connects TRBV30 to TRBJ1-5, with D maybe TRBD1 (5 bases). This CDR3 comprises 17 residues. Germline loops: CDR1 GTSNPN, CDR2 SVGIG (reference sequence). V was pared by 0 bases and J by 0 bases, with 15 bases between. The CDR3 DNA sequence: TGTGCCTGGAGTGTGGGGGGATTCCCCTATAGCAATCAGCCCCAGCATTTT. This gives the protein CAWSVGGFPYSNQPQHF.

This chain connects TRBV27 to TRBJ2-7; a weak D match, TRBD1 (6 bases). V lost 7 bases and J 6 bases, leaving 19 bases between the germline ends. The CDR3 is 14 residues long. Looked up from germline, CDR1 is MNHEY and CDR2 is SMNVEV (reference sequence). In DNA, the CDR3 is TGTGCCAGCACCCCGATACAGGGTGGAGGCGAGCAGTACTTC. Its translation is CASTPIQGGGEQYF.

This clone was detected only a few times. The CDR3 is CATSRDRGREQYF. The CDR3 DNA follows: TGTGCCACCAGTCGGGACAGGGGGCGGGAGCAGTACTTC. The chain employs TRBV15 and TRBJ2-7; 12 nucleotides line up with TRBD1. With V trimmed by 6 bases and J by 7 bases, 4 bases remained unmatched. CDR3 length equals 13 residues. The germline V gene encodes CDR1 LNHNV and CDR2 YYDKDF (reference sequence).

This sequence joins TRBV27 and TRBJ2-3, with 10 positions matching TRBD1. This CDR3 comprises 17 residues. Losses at the gene ends were 4 bases for V and 3 bases for J; bases not matched to a gene: 10. Germline CDR1 is MNHEY and CDR2 is SMNVEV (reference sequence). The CDR3 DNA reads as TGTGCCAGCAGTTGGGTGACAGGGGGCTTGGGTACAGATACGCAGTATTTT. Amino acids: CASSWVTGGLGTDTQYF.

The chain links TRBV4-3 to TRBJ2-2, with TRBD2 matching 8 bases. The junction had 6 bases not matched to a gene; V was cut back by 1 base and J by 2 bases. Germline CDR1 and CDR2: LGHNA and YSLEER. The CDR3 loop spans 17 amino acids. CDR3 nucleotide sequence: TGCGCCAGCAGCCAAGGAGCTGCGGGAGGAAACACCGGGGAGCTGTTTTTT. Protein sequence: CASSQGAAGGNTGELFF.